This paragraph covers one T cell receptor beta chain sequence. Antigen: not known. Analyses pooled second doses at about 4 or about 12 weeks. Libraries were prepared by immunoSEQ multiplex PCR; TCRdb keeps only in-frame clonotypes and omits some of them. The sample has roughly 24,000 clones, 88% seen once. This sample was taken from a study of T cell responses to AZD1222 COVID-19 vaccine. Study results and limitations: Reportedly, nearly half the spike-specific TCRs target unmutated variant regions. Donors, mostly white British, included more females; clonal diversity was possibly underestimated. Seropositive at baseline were only six AZD1222 recipients.

Germline CDR1 is KGHSH and CDR2 is LQKENI. The CDR3 runs 12 residues. The V gene lost 2 bases and the J gene lost 8 bases, with 9 bases spanning the gap. This material consisted of peripheral blood, taken 28 days after the second AZD1222 dose. J is TRBJ1-2 and V is TRBV18; D remains ambiguous. This receptor was identified in an adult who received the AZD1222 COVID-19 vaccine. In DNA form, the CDR3 reads TGTGCCAGCTCACCAGACTACCGGGGCTACACCTTC. Translated, it gives CASSPDYRGYTF.